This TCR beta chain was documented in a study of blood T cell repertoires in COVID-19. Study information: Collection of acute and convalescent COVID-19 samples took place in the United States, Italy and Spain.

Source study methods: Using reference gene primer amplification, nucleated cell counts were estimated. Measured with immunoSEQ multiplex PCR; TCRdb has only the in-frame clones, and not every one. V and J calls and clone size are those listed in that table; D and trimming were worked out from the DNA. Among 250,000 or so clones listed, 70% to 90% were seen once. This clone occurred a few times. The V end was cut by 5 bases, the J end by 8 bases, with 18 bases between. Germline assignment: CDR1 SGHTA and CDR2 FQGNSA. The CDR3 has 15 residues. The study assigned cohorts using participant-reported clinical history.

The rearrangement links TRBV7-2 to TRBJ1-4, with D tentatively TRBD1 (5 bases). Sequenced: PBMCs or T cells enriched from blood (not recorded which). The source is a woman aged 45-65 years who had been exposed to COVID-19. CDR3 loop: CASSPDLGGWEKLFF. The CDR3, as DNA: TGTGCCAGCAGCCCTGACCTCGGGGGTTGGGAAAAACTGTTTTTT.